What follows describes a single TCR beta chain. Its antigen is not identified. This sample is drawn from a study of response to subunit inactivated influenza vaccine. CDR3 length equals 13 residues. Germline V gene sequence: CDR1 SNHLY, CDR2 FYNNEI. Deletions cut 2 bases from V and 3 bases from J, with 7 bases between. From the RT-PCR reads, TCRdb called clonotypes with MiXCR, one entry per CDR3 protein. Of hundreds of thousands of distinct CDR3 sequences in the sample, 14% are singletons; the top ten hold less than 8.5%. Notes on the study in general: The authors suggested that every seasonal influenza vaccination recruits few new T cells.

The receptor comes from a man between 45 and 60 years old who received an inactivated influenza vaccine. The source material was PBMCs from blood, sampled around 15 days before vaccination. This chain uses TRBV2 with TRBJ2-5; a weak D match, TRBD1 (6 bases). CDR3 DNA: TGTGCCAGCAGTGAATCAGGGGAAGAGACCCAGTACTTC. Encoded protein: CASSESGEETQYF.